The 16 T cell receptor beta chains reported below all come from one sample, sequenced in a study of T cell responses to AZD1222 COVID-19 vaccine. Some clones are missing from TCRdb's copy, which holds only in-frame ones; the method was immunoSEQ multiplex PCR. This repertoire shows about 99,000 clones, around 90% found once; its top ten account for roughly 20%. The sample was peripheral blood, taken on day 0 of AZD1222 vaccination. These receptor sequences come from an adult in good health.

The rearrangement links TRBV28 to TRBJ1-2, with D hard to call. The ends were cut back, 4 bases at V and 3 bases at J, with 6 bases in the middle. This CDR3 region has 12 residues. Looked up from germline, CDR1 is MDHEN and CDR2 is SYDVKM. This chain's CDR3 is CASSSGDYGYTF. The CDR3, as DNA: TGTGCCAGCAGTTCAGGAGACTATGGCTACACCTTC.

This chain uses TRBV6-5 with TRBJ1-1, with 8 bases aligning to TRBD1. Germline V gene lookup returns CDR1 MNHEY and CDR2 SVGAGI. CDR3 length: 15 residues. V gave up 7 bases and J gave up 3 bases; unmatched junction bases: 10. The CDR3 here is CASNRQGNSDTEAFF. Here the CDR3 DNA reads TGTGCCAGCAATCGACAGGGGAACTCGGACACTGAAGCTTTCTTT.

Note on this clone: One end of the junction fails to match germline, which may point to a read error. This chain joins TRBV5-5 and TRBJ1-2; no reliable D call. The CDR3 has 11 residues. The germline V gene encodes CDR1 SGHKS and CDR2 YYEKEE (reference sequence). CDR3 sequence: CASSLAGESFF. The CDR3, as DNA: TGTGCCAGCAGCTTGGCTGGAGAGAGTTTCTTC.

This chain uses TRBV7-2 with TRBJ2-3; 10 nucleotides align to TRBD1. The germline V gene has CDR1 SGHTA and CDR2 FQGNSA. V lost 2 bases, J lost 4 bases, and 3 bases stayed unmatched. The CDR3 contains 15 residues. CDR3 in DNA: TGTGCCAGCAGCTTAAGAGGGACAGGGGCAGATACGCAGTATTTT. This gives the protein CASSLRGTGADTQYF.

J is TRBJ1-4 and V is TRBV10-1, with 7 bases lining up with TRBD1. The CDR3 loop spans 16 amino acids. The junction had 11 bases not matched to a gene; V was cut back by 2 bases and J by 8 bases. Germline V gene sequence: CDR1 WNHNN, CDR2 SYGVQD (reference sequence). As DNA, the CDR3 is TGCGCCAGCAGTGAGACCCCGACAGGGTTGAGCGAAAAACTGTTTTTT. The encoded protein is CASSETPTGLSEKLFF.

This chain connects TRBV10-3 to TRBJ1-6, with 9 bases identical to TRBD1. The CDR3 sequence is 13 residues long. The V segment lost 6 bases and the J segment 8 bases; nucleotides outside the gene matches: 2. The germline V gene has CDR1 ENHRY and CDR2 SYGVKD. CDR3 loop: CAISRDRDSPLHF. CDR3 bases: TGTGCCATCAGCCGGGACAGGGATTCACCCCTCCACTTT.

The chain couples TRBV7-9 to TRBJ2-1; 8 bases agree with TRBD2. This CDR3 is built from 14 residues. CDR1 and CDR2 (germline): SEHNR, FQNEAQ (reference sequence). V shed 10 bases and J 4 bases; nucleotides not matched to a gene: 9. The CDR3 DNA follows: TGTGCCACCCCGAGCGGGAGAGCGTACAATGAGCAGTTCTTC. The encoded protein is CATPSGRAYNEQFF. Filled out from reference TRBV7-9 and TRBJ2-1, the complete variable domain reads DTGVSQNPRHKITKRGQNVTFRCDPISEHNRLYWYRQTLGQGPEFLTYFQNEAQLEKSRLLSDRFSAERPKGSFSTLEIQRTEQGDSAMYLCATPSGRAYNEQFFGPGTRLTVL.

A few counts support this clone. CDR3 loop: CASSIVPAGGYTF. CDR3 sequence (DNA): TGTGCCAGCAGCATAGTTCCAGCGGGGGGCTACACCTTC. This chain links TRBV7-2 with TRBJ1-2; D is uncertain. CDR1 SGHTA and CDR2 FQGNSA come from the germline V gene. V lost 5 bases and J 8 bases, leaving 15 bases between the germline ends. This CDR3 contains 13 residues.

The chain couples TRBV9 to TRBJ1-5; the D gene is possibly TRBD1 (5 bases). V gave up 0 bases and J gave up 5 bases, with 21 bases separating them. Germline values: CDR1 SGDLS, CDR2 YYNGEE. The CDR3 is made up of 18 amino acids. CDR3 nucleotides: TGTGCCAGCAGCGTAGGGGCCGGGACCACAATCTACGATCAGCCCCAGCATTTT. Translated: CASSVGAGTTIYDQPQHF.

The V and J genes are TRBV7-3 and TRBJ2-6, with D perhaps assigned TRBD1 or TRBD2 (5 bases each). Trimming removed 3 bases at V and 7 bases at J, with 7 bases between. Germline-derived CDR1 and CDR2 are SGHTA and FQGTGA. CDR3 length: 13 amino acids. The CDR3 coding sequence is TGTGCCAGCAGCTTTGGGGACGCCAACGTCCTGACTTTC. This sequence encodes CASSFGDANVLTF.

This chain links TRBV28 with TRBJ1-2; TRBD1 matches at 7 bases. The CDR3 runs 17 residues. Unmatched junction bases numbered 16, after V lost 5 bases and J lost 4 bases. Looked up from germline, CDR1 is MDHEN and CDR2 is SYDVKM. In nucleotides, the CDR3 is TGTGCCAGCAGTCCACCCGTGGGGAAGGGGGCGCCCTATGGCTACACCTTC. Protein: CASSPPVGKGAPYGYTF.

This clone was seen just once. The V gene is TRBV21-1, the J gene TRBJ2-3; whether TRBD2, the table's D call, matches the DNA was not checked. TRBV21-1 counts as a pseudogene. The CDR3 covers 16 residues. The DNA of the CDR3 is TGTGCCAGCAGCAAAGAAAACCGGGGTGAGACAGATACGCAGTATTTT. Translating it yields CASSKENRGETDTQYF.

V is TRBV7-2 and J is TRBJ2-1, with 13 bases that match TRBD2. V was pared by 4 bases and J by 0 bases, with 6 bases of the junction left unmatched. Germline V gene data show CDR1 as SGHTA and CDR2 as FQGNSA. The CDR3 sequence is 18 residues long. The CDR3 spells CASSSGTSGATSYNEQFF. The CDR3 nucleotides are TGTGCCAGCAGCTCCGGGACTAGCGGGGCGACCTCCTACAATGAGCAGTTCTTC.

The gene calls are TRBV6-1 and TRBJ1-4; D is perhaps TRBD1 (6 bases). Germline V CDR1 and CDR2: MNHNS, SASEGT. Trimming stripped 3 bases from V and 2 bases from J, with 13 bases between. This CDR3 has 16 residues. The CDR3 bases are TGTGCCAGCAGTGACCCGGGGGCGGGCACTAATGAAAAACTGTTTTTT. Translation gives CASSDPGAGTNEKLFF.

The chain is built from TRBV2 and TRBJ2-1; 7 bases match TRBD1. V lost 0 bases to trimming and J lost 12 bases; unmatched junction nucleotides: 8. Germline CDR1 SNHLY, CDR2 FYNNEI. This CDR3 comprises 14 residues. CDR3 loop: CASSEAFFRQGQFF. The CDR3 bases are TGTGCCAGCAGTGAAGCTTTTTTTCGACAGGGGCAGTTCTTC.

V and J are TRBV29-1 and TRBJ2-6; 10 bases match TRBD1. CDR3 length: 15 amino acids. Per germline, CDR1 SQVTM and CDR2 ANQGSEA. With V trimmed by 7 bases and J by 2 bases, 5 bases remained unmatched. CDR3 DNA sequence: TGCAGCGCTAGACAGGGGGCGACTGGGGCCAACGTCCTGACTTTC. Amino acids: CSARQGATGANVLTF.